A single sample is the source of the 18 T cell receptor beta chains below, sequenced in a study of control samples from healthy donors and cancer patients. The assay was immunoSEQ multiplex PCR, and TCRdb's table has in-frame clones only and misses some. The sample contains 95,000 to 150,000 clones, 70% to 90% of which appear only once. The sequenced material came from blood. The receptors were sampled from a man aged 35 to 55 in good health.

The rearrangement links TRBV6-6 to TRBJ2-7; TRBD1 is a possible D gene (6 bases). This CDR3 has 12 amino acids. V dropped 6 bases and J dropped 6 bases, with 12 bases sitting between them. The germline V gene encodes CDR1 MNHNY and CDR2 SVGAGI (reference sequence). The CDR3 sequence: CASRADSLEQYF. The CDR3 DNA reads TGTGCCAGCAGGGCGGACAGCCTCGAGCAGTACTTC.

J is TRBJ1-2 and V is TRBV5-5, with 9 bases that match TRBD1. The junction had 9 bases not matched to a gene; V was cut back by 4 bases and J by 8 bases. This CDR3 region has 14 residues. Per germline, CDR1 SGHKS and CDR2 YYEKEE (reference sequence). The CDR3 sequence is CASSAQQGAWGYTF. CDR3 DNA sequence: TGTGCCAGCAGCGCACAACAGGGGGCGTGGGGCTACACCTTC.

This clone was observed a few times. The V gene is TRBV12-5, the J gene TRBJ2-1; D is uncertain. The germline V and J ends were trimmed by 5 bases and 10 bases, with 9 bases remaining between them. Per the germline V gene, CDR1 is LGHNT and CDR2 is FRNRAP. This CDR3 region has 11 residues. In DNA, the CDR3 is TGTGCTAGTGGTCTAGGATGGGAGCAGTTCTTC. Its translation: CASGLGWEQFF.

V and J are TRBV7-3 and TRBJ2-2; no definite D call. Trimming shortened V by 0 bases and J by 1 base, and 9 bases separated the two germline ends. The germline CDR1 and CDR2 sequences are SGHTA and FQGTGA. The CDR3 spans 16 residues. The CDR3 loop reads CASSLTPGRNTGELFF. The CDR3 DNA follows: TGTGCCAGCAGCTTAACTCCTGGCAGGAACACCGGGGAGCTGTTTTTT. Based on the CDR3 plus reference TRBV7-3 and TRBJ2-2, the full variable domain is GAGVSQTPSNKVTEKGKYVELRCDPISGHTALYWYRQSLGQGPEFLIYFQGTGAADDSGLPNDRFFAVRPEGSVSTLKIQRTERGDSAVYLCASSLTPGRNTGELFFGEGSRLTVL.

The chain employs TRBV29-1 and TRBJ1-1; no reliable D call. V was trimmed by 7 bases and J by 1 base, leaving 13 bases between them. The CDR3 extends over 13 amino acids. Germline loops: CDR1 SQVTM, CDR2 ANQGSEA. The CDR3 DNA sequence: TGCAGCGCTCTGGGTGCCTCGAACACTGAAGCTTTCTTT. It codes for CSALGASNTEAFF.

This sequence joins TRBV30 and TRBJ2-1; weak D call: TRBD1 (5 bases). CDR3 size: 13 residues. V was pared by 3 bases and J by 7 bases, with 13 bases between. Germline V gene lookup returns CDR1 GTSNPN and CDR2 SVGIG (reference sequence). The CDR3 protein is CAWSHDSLNEQFF. The CDR3 nucleotides are TGTGCCTGGAGCCACGACAGTCTGAATGAGCAGTTCTTC.

The chain couples TRBV10-1 to TRBJ2-7; the D gene could be TRBD1 or TRBD2 (6 bases each). Germline CDR1 WNHNN, CDR2 SYGVQD (reference sequence). The length of the CDR3 is 15 residues. Trimming shortened V by 3 bases and J by 7 bases, and 19 bases separated the two germline ends. CDR3 in DNA: TGCGCCAGCAGTGATCCCTCCGGGGGCCGCGGGGAGCAGTACTTC. Protein sequence: CASSDPSGGRGEQYF.

The V and J genes are TRBV18 and TRBJ2-1, with D perhaps TRBD1 (5 bases). This CDR3 is 14 amino acids long. V was pared by 2 bases and J by 0 bases, with 5 bases between. From germline, CDR1 is KGHSH and CDR2 LQKENI. CDR3 DNA: TGTGCCAGCTCACCAGACAGCTCCTACAATGAGCAGTTCTTC. Translation gives CASSPDSSYNEQFF.

The rearrangement links TRBV6-2 or TRBV6-3 to TRBJ2-1; 11 bases align to TRBD2. Germline values: CDR1 MNHEY, CDR2 SVGEGT. CDR3 length: 15 amino acids. Trimming at V came to 6 bases and at J to 4 bases, leaving 5 bases not matched to a gene. Here the CDR3 DNA reads TGTGCCAGCAGCCTTACTAGCGGGGGTTACAATGAGCAGTTCTTC. It translates to CASSLTSGGYNEQFF.

This chain joins TRBV4-2 and TRBJ1-1; the D is unclear. The V end was cut by 3 bases, the J end by 4 bases, with 6 bases between. This CDR3 comprises 12 residues. Germline V gives CDR1 LGHNA, CDR2 YNFKEQ. CDR3 region: CASSHELTEAFF. DNA of the CDR3: TGTGCCAGCAGCCACGAACTCACTGAAGCTTTCTTT.

This clone has a single count. This chain connects TRBV24-1 to TRBJ2-2, with no clear D. Germline V lookup: CDR1 KGHDR, CDR2 SFDVKD. The CDR3 totals 17 residues. Trimming removed 2 bases from V and 1 base from J, with 13 bases in between. Here the CDR3 DNA reads TGTGCCACCAGTGATTCCCGGAGTGCGGTGAACACCGGGGAGCTGTTTTTT. Protein sequence: CATSDSRSAVNTGELFF.

The chain has TRBV7-2 and TRBJ1-1; D might be TRBD1 (5 bases). The CDR3 has 13 amino acids. V was pared by 1 base and J by 12 bases, with 15 bases between. The germline V gene encodes CDR1 SGHTA and CDR2 FQGNSA. The CDR3 here is CASSLEVWGSTFF. In nucleotides, the CDR3 is TGTGCCAGCAGCTTAGAGGTATGGGGCTCGACTTTCTTT.

V is TRBV27 and J is TRBJ2-2, with no clear D. The V end lost 9 bases, the J end lost 2 bases, and 10 bases lay between the germline ends. The germline CDR1 and CDR2 sequences are MNHEY and SMNVEV (reference sequence). There are 13 residues in the CDR3. CDR3 nucleotide sequence: TGTGCCAGTAAGGACGGAAACACCGGGGAGCTGTTTTTT. Translating gives CASKDGNTGELFF.

The V gene is TRBV11-2, the J gene TRBJ1-6; D might be TRBD1 (6 bases). V lost 0 bases, J lost 0 bases, and 12 bases lay in between. This CDR3 spans 18 amino acids. The germline V gene encodes CDR1 SGHAT and CDR2 FQNNGV. CDR3 coding DNA: TGTGCCAGCAGCTTAGAACTACAGGGTAGCTCCTATAATTCACCCCTCCACTTT. It encodes CASSLELQGSSYNSPLHF.

This clone was observed at least ten times. The same CDR3 is also encoded by other DNA sequences in this sample. This chain uses TRBV6-5 with TRBJ1-1; D not resolved. V was shortened by 1 base and J by 2 bases, with 5 bases between the two germline ends. CDR3 length equals 13 residues. From germline, CDR1 is MNHEY and CDR2 SVGAGI. CDR3 bases: TGTGCCAGCAGTTACTTGGCCAACACTGAAGCTTTCTTT. Its translation: CASSYLANTEAFF.

The rearrangement links TRBV2 to TRBJ1-2, with D tentatively TRBD1 (6 bases). This CDR3 is 14 amino acids long. From germline, CDR1 is SNHLY and CDR2 FYNNEI. Trimming removed 1 base at V and 8 bases at J, with 14 bases between. CDR3 residues: CASSEGQGIDGYTF. The CDR3 DNA sequence: TGTGCCAGCAGTGAAGGGCAGGGGATCGACGGCTACACCTTC.

The chain has TRBV30 and TRBJ1-4; the D gene is possibly TRBD1 (5 bases). V lost 2 bases to trimming and J lost 0 bases, with 7 bases between them. The CDR3 spans 14 residues. CDR1 is GTSNPN and CDR2 is SVGIG in the germline V gene (reference sequence). For the CDR3, the DNA is TGTGCCTGGAGTTGGGGCTCAACTAATGAAAAACTGTTTTTT. Translated: CAWSWGSTNEKLFF.

The CDR3 sequence: CASSSAYRDGQPQHF. The CDR3 coding sequence is TGTGCCAGCAGCTCGGCTTATAGGGATGGTCAGCCCCAGCATTTT. This rearrangement joins TRBV7-2 to TRBJ1-5; D gene unclear. The CDR3 runs to 15 residues. Germline V gene data show CDR1 as SGHTA and CDR2 as FQGNSA. Trimming took 4 bases from V and 6 from J, leaving 16 bases between them.